Listed here are 16 T cell receptor beta chains from one sample, sequenced in a study of blood T cell repertoires in COVID-19. Using immunoSEQ multiplex PCR, the repertoire was profiled, and TCRdb retains in-frame clones only, with some absent. The data contain 120,000 to 150,000 clones, 76% of them seen just once; the ten biggest clones take up roughly 4.5%. Sequenced material: peripheral blood. The receptors here all came from a man between 60 and 75 years old with acute or convalescent COVID-19.

The chain carries TRBV5-1 and TRBJ1-4, with TRBD1 as a possible D gene (5 bases). The CDR3 is made up of 14 amino acids. V dropped 4 bases and J dropped 11 bases, with 18 bases sitting between them. Germline V gives CDR1 SGHRS, CDR2 YFSETQ. In DNA, the CDR3 is TGCGCCAGCAGCCCTGGGGCCGGAGGAGGGAAACTGTTTTTT. Protein: CASSPGAGGGKLFF.

This rearrangement joins TRBV23-1 to TRBJ1-2; the D is unclear. TRBV23-1 has ORF status, its function being uncertain. V lost 0 bases and J lost 4, with 9 bases in between. The CDR3 loop spans 14 amino acids. CDR3 DNA: TGCGCCAGCAGTCAATCGAAGGAGCCCTATGGCTACACCTTC. Encoded protein: CASSQSKEPYGYTF.

CDR3 sequence (DNA): TGTGCCAGCAGCTTATACTCCCAAGAGACCCAGTACTTC. Amino acid sequence: CASSLYSQETQYF. This sequence joins TRBV7-3 and TRBJ2-5; no definite D call. The CDR3 loop spans 13 amino acids. The V end lost 2 bases, the J end lost 1 base, and 5 bases lay between the germline ends. The germline V gene encodes CDR1 SGHTA and CDR2 FQGTGA.

The rearrangement joins TRBV6-5 to TRBJ2-5; 8 nucleotides line up with TRBD1. The germline V gene encodes CDR1 MNHEY and CDR2 SVGAGI. This CDR3 has 14 residues. The V gene end was trimmed by 8 bases and the J gene end by 2 bases; junction bases not matched to a gene: 7. This CDR3 is CASRETGVQETQYF. CDR3 in DNA: TGTGCCAGCCGCGAGACAGGGGTTCAAGAGACCCAGTACTTC.

The chain couples TRBV6-5 to TRBJ1-3; no clear D gene. The germline CDR1 and CDR2 sequences are MNHEY and SVGAGI. The ends were cut back, 2 bases at V and 0 bases at J, with 5 bases in the middle. The CDR3 extends over 14 amino acids. For the CDR3, the DNA is TGTGCCAGCAGTTACATCGGCTCTGGAAACACCATATATTTT. Its translation is CASSYIGSGNTIYF.

The chain uses TRBV19 and TRBJ2-5, with TRBD2 matching over 10 bases. The CDR3 length is 17 residues. The germline V gene encodes CDR1 LNHDA and CDR2 SQIVND (reference sequence). The J segment lost 2 bases and the V segment lost 5 bases, leaving 11 bases of the junction unmatched. CDR3 in amino acids: CASSRGGSGRDQETQYF. The CDR3 DNA follows: TGTGCCAGTAGTCGCGGGGGCAGCGGGAGGGATCAAGAGACCCAGTACTTC.

The table lists this clone with a count of one. This chain connects TRBV7-8 to TRBJ2-2; 10 bases line up with TRBD1. The CDR3 contains 15 residues. Germline lookup yields CDR1 SGHVS and CDR2 FQNEAQ. The V segment lost 7 bases and the J segment 5 bases; nucleotides outside the gene matches: 7. The CDR3 region has the DNA TGTGCCAGCATCTTCGGGACAGGGGAGACCGGGGAGCTGTTTTTT. The encoded protein is CASIFGTGETGELFF. Variable domain in full (rest from reference TRBV7-8 and TRBJ2-2): GAGVSQSPRYKVAKRGQDVALRCDPISGHVSLFWYQQALGQGPEFLTYFQNEAQLDKSGLPSDRFFAERPEGSVSTLKIQRTQQEDSAVYLCASIFGTGETGELFFGEGSRLTVL.

J is TRBJ1-1 and V is TRBV6-4, with TRBD1 matching over 9 bases. The J segment lost 3 bases and the V segment lost 6 bases, leaving 5 bases of the junction unmatched. The V gene's germline CDR1 is MRHNA and CDR2 SNTAGT. The CDR3 is made up of 14 amino acids. This chain's CDR3 is CASSRQGGYTEAFF. The DNA of the CDR3 is TGTGCCAGCAGCAGACAGGGGGGATACACTGAAGCTTTCTTT.

The chain couples TRBV6-5 to TRBJ2-3; no firm D call. With 0 bases removed from V and 6 bases from J, the gap between germline ends came to 7 bases. The CDR3 is 13 amino acids. Germline V gene data show CDR1 as MNHEY and CDR2 as SVGAGI. The CDR3 spells CASSYSSVDTQYF. The DNA for the CDR3 is TGTGCCAGCAGTTACTCGTCGGTTGATACGCAGTATTTT.

The chain is built from TRBV10-3 and TRBJ2-7; D might be TRBD1 (7 bases). This CDR3 contains 15 residues. Between the trimmed V and J ends, which lost 3 bases and 1 base, there was a span of 13 bases. CDR1 and CDR2 from the germline V gene are ENHRY and SYGVKD. CDR3 protein: CAISDPGGISYEQYF. CDR3 DNA: TGTGCCATCAGTGATCCAGGGGGGATATCCTACGAGCAGTACTTC.

The gene calls are TRBV5-1 and TRBJ2-3; D ambiguous. The CDR3 totals 13 residues. V was shortened by 1 base and J by 1 base, with 4 bases between the two germline ends. Germline V lookup: CDR1 SGHRS, CDR2 YFSETQ. CDR3 amino acids: CASSLLGTDTQYF. CDR3 in DNA: TGCGCCAGCAGCTTGCTCGGCACAGATACGCAGTATTTT.

This chain joins TRBV6-5 and TRBJ1-5, with 10 bases that match TRBD1. V lost 2 bases and J lost 7; bases outside the gene matches: 5. The CDR3 extends over 15 amino acids. Per germline, CDR1 MNHEY and CDR2 SVGAGI. The CDR3 here is CASSYRTGGRQPQHF. CDR3 in DNA: TGTGCCAGCAGTTACCGGACAGGGGGTAGACAGCCCCAGCATTTT.

This chain uses TRBV6-5 with TRBJ1-1, with D possibly matching TRBD1 (6 bases). CDR1 is MNHEY and CDR2 is SVGAGI in the germline V gene. The CDR3 is 13 residues long. The V and J ends lost 8 bases and 6 bases respectively, with 16 bases between them. DNA of the CDR3: TGTGCCAGCGTATTGGACAGCGTCGCTGAAGCTTTCTTT. Translating it yields CASVLDSVAEAFF.

The CDR3 sequence: CATSRDHSSSGANVLTF. The CDR3 coding sequence is TGTGCCACCAGCAGAGATCATTCTAGCTCTGGGGCCAACGTCCTGACTTTC. This chain uses TRBV15 with TRBJ2-6; unclear D gene. This CDR3 spans 17 amino acids. Trimming removed 0 bases from V and 0 bases from J, with 9 bases in between. Germline V gene data show CDR1 as LNHNV and CDR2 as YYDKDF (reference sequence). Full variable domain (rest looked up from reference TRBV15 and TRBJ2-6): DAMVIQNPRYQVTQFGKPVTLSCSQTLNHNVMYWYQQKSSQAPKLLFHYYDKDFNNEADTPDNFQSRRPNTSFCFLDIRSPGLGDTAMYLCATSRDHSSSGANVLTFGAGSRLTVL.

The chain has TRBV10-2 and TRBJ2-1; 7 positions match TRBD1. The V segment lost 7 bases and the J segment 0 bases; nucleotides outside the gene matches: 3. The CDR3 is 14 residues long. CDR1 is WSHSY and CDR2 is SAAADI in the germline V gene. CDR3 DNA sequence: TGCGCCAGCACAGGGGGAAGCTCCTACAATGAGCAGTTCTTC. Translation: CASTGGSSYNEQFF.

Here the CDR3 reads CASSELTRWIDTQYF. CDR3 bases: TGTGCCAGCAGTGAATTAACCAGGTGGATAGATACGCAGTATTTT. This chain connects TRBV25-1 to TRBJ2-3; no clear D. CDR3 length: 15 residues. CDR1 is MGHDK and CDR2 is SYGVNS in the germline V gene. V lost 1 base to trimming and J lost 5 bases, with 13 bases between them.